This T cell receptor (beta chain) is from a study of T cell responses to AZD1222 COVID-19 vaccine. Data came from immunoSEQ multiplex PCR; TCRdb stores just in-frame clones and leaves some out. This table has 90,000 to 130,000 clones, about 94% appearing once. Overall study results and limits: Among the donors, most were white British and more were female, and clonal diversity was possibly underestimated.

The CDR3 spans 17 residues. Unmatched junction bases numbered 15, after V lost 4 bases and J lost 7 bases. Germline V CDR1 and CDR2: SGDLS, YYNGEE. Points on this clone: Its antigen is still unknown.

This sequence was found in an adult who received the AZD1222 COVID-19 vaccine. This rearrangement joins TRBV9 to TRBJ2-7; the match to TRBD1 covers 12 bases. The specimen comprised peripheral blood, sampled 28 days after the second AZD1222 dose. The DNA for the CDR3 is TGTGCCAGCAGCCCACCTTCAGGGACAGGGGGCGCGGGGGAGCAGTACTTC. This translates into CASSPPSGTGGAGEQYF.